This T cell receptor (beta chain) was captured by sequencing in a study of T cell repertoires in ileal Crohn's disease. Looking at the study overall: Operated complications were stricturing disease (about 60%) and penetrating disease (39%).

Profiled with immunoSEQ multiplex PCR; TCRdb holds only in-frame clones, not every one. The sample shows about 62,000 clones, approximately 91% of them seen only once. Points on this clone: Its matching antigen is unknown.

Study outcomes and limitations: Endoscopy was done a median approximately 7.4 months after surgery. Compared with non-smokers, active smokers at surgery showed more clonal expansions.

This sample's time point: neoterminal ileum biopsy at postoperative endoscopy, about 6 months after surgery. This sequence originates from an adult with Crohn's disease. Specimen: ileal tissue.

This chain's CDR3 is CASSLAAGGTGELFF. CDR3 bases: TGTGCCAGCAGTTTGGCAGCGGGGGGCACCGGGGAGCTGTTTTTT. The gene calls are TRBV6-5 and TRBJ2-2; 9 bases are a match to TRBD2. This CDR3 spans 15 amino acids. Unmatched junction bases numbered 4, after V lost 4 bases and J lost 4 bases. Germline-derived CDR1 and CDR2 are MNHEY and SVGAGI.